This T cell receptor beta chain is drawn from a study of T cell changes during pregnancy in multiple sclerosis. Some clones are missing from TCRdb's copy, which holds only in-frame ones; the method was immunoSEQ multiplex PCR. The sample includes about 32,000 clones, roughly 89% of them seen just once. Germline V gives CDR1 MNHEY, CDR2 SVGAGI. V trimming: 2 bases; J trimming: 5 bases; junction bases outside the gene matches: 4. CDR3 length: 16 amino acids. The origin of this receptor is a female donor with multiple sclerosis, enrolled in a pregnancy study. The chain carries TRBV6-5 and TRBJ2-2; 11 bases are shared with TRBD2. The sample was CD8+ T cells from peripheral blood mononuclear cells, taken in the first trimester of pregnancy. As DNA, the CDR3 is TGTGCCAGCAGTTACGGGAGACTAGCGGGGACCGGGGAGCTGTTTTTT. Translated: CASSYGRLAGTGELFF.